A selection of T cell receptor beta chains follows, all from one sample in a study of blood T cell repertoires in COVID-19. Assay used: immunoSEQ multiplex PCR; TCRdb lists only in-frame clones, some missing. This sample has about 45,000 clones, with approximately 87% found just once. Source material: peripheral blood. Receptor source: a human donor in a cohort sampled during active COVID-19. Both conserved end residues are part of each CDR3. D genes are given only for firm matches. Not all rows give a size; the values are once, few, many and, for expanded clones, a class.

v_call	j_call	clone_size	d_call	cdr3_nt	cdr3_aa
TRBV7-8	TRBJ1-2	.	TRBD1	TGTGCCAGCAGCTTAGTGGCGAGAGGACAGGGCGCCGGCTACACCTTC	CASSLVARGQGAGYTF
TRBV4-3	TRBJ1-6	.	.	TGCGCCAGCAGCCCGACGGTCGGGATGGGTTCACCCCTCCACTTT	CASSPTVGMGSPLHF
TRBV7-9	TRBJ1-4	.	.	TGTGCCAGCGGACCAAAAATACAAGGGAGTGAAAAACTGTTTTTT	CASGPKIQGSEKLFF
TRBV19	TRBJ1-2	.	TRBD1	TGTGCCAGTAGTGACAGGGGTTCTAACTATGGCTACACCTTC	CASSDRGSNYGYTF
TRBV6-5	TRBJ1-1	.	.	TGTGCCAGCAGTTGGGCAGGGAACACTGAAGCTTTCTTT	CASSWAGNTEAFF
TRBV19	TRBJ2-3	.	TRBD2	TGTGCCAGTAGGACCCGGGGGGGCCCAGATACGCAGTATTTT	CASRTRGGPDTQYF
TRBV30	TRBJ2-1	.	.	TGTGCCTGGAGGGCGGGGCAGTCTACCTACAATGAGCAGTTCTTC	CAWRAGQSTYNEQFF
TRBV18	TRBJ1-1	.	.	TGTGCCAGCCCGGGGGGCCCAGGGATGGGGACTGAAGCTTTCTTT	CASPGGPGMGTEAFF
TRBV5-1	TRBJ2-7	few	.	TGCGCCAGCACCCCGGAGCAGGGAACTCACGAGCAGTACTTC	CASTPEQGTHEQYF
TRBV4-1	TRBJ2-5	.	TRBD2	TGCGCCAGCAGCGTCCAGGGAGGGGAGACCCAGTACTTC	CASSVQGGETQYF
TRBV25-1	TRBJ1-1	.	TRBD1	TGTGCCAGCAGTAAGCCGCAGGGGGCGCAGGAAGCTTTCTTT	CASSKPQGAQEAFF
TRBV5-1	TRBJ1-2	.	TRBD1	TGCGCCAGCAGCAGGGACAGGGGGCGAAAGTATGGCTACACCTTC	CASSRDRGRKYGYTF
TRBV11-2	TRBJ2-7	.	.	TGTGCCAGCAGTCAAGCGGAGAGACGTCAATACGAGCAGTACTTC	CASSQAERRQYEQYF
TRBV2	TRBJ1-1	few	TRBD1	TGTGCCAGCAGTGAGGACAGGGGATACACTGAAGCTTTCTTT	CASSEDRGYTEAFF
TRBV5-1	TRBJ2-1	.	TRBD2	TGCGCCAGCGGAGAAAGCGGGGCCGGATGGGATGAGCAGTTCTTC	CASGESGAGWDEQFF
TRBV12-3/TRBV12-4	TRBJ1-5	.	TRBD1	TGTGCCAGTGGGGACAGGGGAAATCAGCCCCAGCATTTT	CASGDRGNQPQHF
TRBV6-5	TRBJ1-1	.	.	TGTGCCAGCAGTTACGGGGGGACAGCTTTCTTT	CASSYGGTAFF
TRBV6-5	TRBJ2-7	.	.	TGTGCCAGCGCCGGGACACCCGCCTACGAGCAGTACTTC	CASAGTPAYEQYF
TRBV19	TRBJ1-4	.	.	TGTGCCAGTAGTATGGAAACAGGTCTACGAGAAAAACTGTTTTTT	CASSMETGLREKLFF
TRBV19	TRBJ1-2	.	.	TGTGCCAGTGGCAATGCGGGGGGCTACACCTTC	CASGNAGGYTF
TRBV12-3/TRBV12-4	TRBJ1-4	.	.	TGTGCCAGCAGTTTACTCAGAAATGAAAAACTGTTTTTT	CASSLLRNEKLFF